This T cell receptor (beta chain) was documented in a study of T-cell reconstitution after alpha-beta-depleted transplantation in children. General study points: At day 60, the high TCRbeta diversity found in some patients originated from recipient T cells and thymic progenitors that had survived. The main origin of T-cell counts and diversity one year after transplant was newly produced T cells. There were reportedly several hundred expanded graft clones from which alpha-beta T cells came about two months after transplant.

This clonotype was found a few times. Its antigen remains unknown. The CDR3 runs to 14 residues. V was cut by 0 bases and J by 5 bases, with 7 bases left in between. CDR1 is LNHNV, CDR2 YYDKDF, per germline (reference sequence). The TCRbeta library was prepared with unique molecular identifiers. TCRdb passed the PCR reads through MiXCR, listing each CDR3 protein once. The table lists about 900,000 distinct CDR3 sequences, roughly 29% of them singletons, with roughly 27% in the top ten. This chain joins TRBV15 and TRBJ1-4; tentatively, D is TRBD1 (5 bases). The input for sequencing was PBMCs, mostly from graft donor cells, taken 360 days after TCRalphabeta/CD19-depleted stem cell transplant. The TCR sequence derives from a boy younger than two who had a stem cell transplant for SCID, so the T cells may come from the graft donor. CDR3 amino acids: CATSRENRNEKLFF. The CDR3 DNA reads TGTGCCACCAGCAGAGAAAACAGGAATGAAAAACTGTTTTTT.